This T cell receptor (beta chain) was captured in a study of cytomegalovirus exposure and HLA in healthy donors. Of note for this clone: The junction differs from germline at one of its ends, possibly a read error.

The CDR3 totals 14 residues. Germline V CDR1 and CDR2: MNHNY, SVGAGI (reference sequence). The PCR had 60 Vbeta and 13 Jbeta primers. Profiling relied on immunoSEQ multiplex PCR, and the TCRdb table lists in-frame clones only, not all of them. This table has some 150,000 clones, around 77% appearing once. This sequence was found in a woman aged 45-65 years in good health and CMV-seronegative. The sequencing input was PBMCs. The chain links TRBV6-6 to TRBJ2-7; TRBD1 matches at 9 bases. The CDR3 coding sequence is TGTGCCAGCAGGACAGGGGGGGCCTCCCACGAGCAGTACTTC. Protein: CASRTGGASHEQYF.